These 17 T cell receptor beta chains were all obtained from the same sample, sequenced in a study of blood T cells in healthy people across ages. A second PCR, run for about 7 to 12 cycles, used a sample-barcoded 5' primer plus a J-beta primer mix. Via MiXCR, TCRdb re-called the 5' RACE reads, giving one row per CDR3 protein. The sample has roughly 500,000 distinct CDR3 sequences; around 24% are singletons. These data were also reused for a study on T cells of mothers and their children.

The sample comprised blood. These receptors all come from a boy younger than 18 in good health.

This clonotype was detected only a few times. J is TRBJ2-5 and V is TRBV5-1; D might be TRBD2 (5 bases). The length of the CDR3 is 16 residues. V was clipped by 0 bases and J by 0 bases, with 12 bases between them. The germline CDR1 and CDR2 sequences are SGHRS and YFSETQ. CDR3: CASSLAGSGNQETQYF. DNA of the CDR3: TGCGCCAGCAGCTTGGCCGGGTCCGGGAACCAAGAGACCCAGTACTTC. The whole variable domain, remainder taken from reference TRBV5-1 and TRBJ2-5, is KAGVTQTPRYLIKTRGQQVTLSCSPISGHRSVSWYQQTPGQGLQFLFEYFSETQRNKGNFPGRFSGRQFSNSRSEMNVSTLELGDSALYLCASSLAGSGNQETQYFGPGTRLLVL.

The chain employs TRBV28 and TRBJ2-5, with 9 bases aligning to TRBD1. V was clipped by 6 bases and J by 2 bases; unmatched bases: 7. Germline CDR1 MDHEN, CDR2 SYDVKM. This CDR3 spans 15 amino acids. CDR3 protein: CASRSGQGRQETQYF. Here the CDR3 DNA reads TGTGCCAGCAGATCCGGACAGGGGAGACAAGAGACCCAGTACTTC.

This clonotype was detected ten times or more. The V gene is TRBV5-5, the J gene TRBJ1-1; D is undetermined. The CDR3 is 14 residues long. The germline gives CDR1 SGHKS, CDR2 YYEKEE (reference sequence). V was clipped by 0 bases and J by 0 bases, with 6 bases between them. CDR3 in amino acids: CASSLGAVNTEAFF. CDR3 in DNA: TGTGCCAGCAGCTTGGGGGCGGTGAACACTGAAGCTTTCTTT.

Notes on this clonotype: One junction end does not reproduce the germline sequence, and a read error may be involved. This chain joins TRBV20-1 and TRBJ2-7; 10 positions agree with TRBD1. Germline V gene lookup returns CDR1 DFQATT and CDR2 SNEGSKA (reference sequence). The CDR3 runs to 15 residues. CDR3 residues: CSGQDRGIKSYGQYF. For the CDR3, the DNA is TGCAGTGGTCAGGACAGGGGGATCAAAAGCTACGGGCAGTACTTC.

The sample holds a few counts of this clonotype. The CDR3 sequence is CASSPREADTGTGELFF. The CDR3 DNA follows: TGTGCCAGCAGCCCCAGGGAAGCGGATACCGGGACCGGGGAGCTGTTTTTT. The gene calls are TRBV6-2 or TRBV6-3 and TRBJ2-2; D might be TRBD1 or TRBD2, each matching 5 bases. Germline values: CDR1 MNHEY, CDR2 SVGEGT. V was cut by 6 bases and J by 5 bases, with 22 bases left in between. The CDR3 covers 17 residues.

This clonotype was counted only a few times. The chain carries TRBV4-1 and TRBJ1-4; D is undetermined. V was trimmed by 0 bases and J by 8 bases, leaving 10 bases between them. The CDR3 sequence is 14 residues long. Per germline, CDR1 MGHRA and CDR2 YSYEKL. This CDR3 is CASSQEEEREKLFF. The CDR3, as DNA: TGCGCCAGCAGCCAAGAAGAGGAGCGCGAAAAACTGTTTTTT.

Written as DNA, the CDR3 is TGCAGTGCCCCGACAGGGGCCGAGACCCAGTACTTC. Its translation: CSAPTGAETQYF. The V call is TRBV20-1, the J call TRBJ2-5; 8 bases are a match to TRBD1. Germline V lookup: CDR1 DFQATT, CDR2 SNEGSKA (reference sequence). The CDR3 spans 12 residues. V gave up 6 bases and J gave up 5 bases; unmatched junction bases: 5.

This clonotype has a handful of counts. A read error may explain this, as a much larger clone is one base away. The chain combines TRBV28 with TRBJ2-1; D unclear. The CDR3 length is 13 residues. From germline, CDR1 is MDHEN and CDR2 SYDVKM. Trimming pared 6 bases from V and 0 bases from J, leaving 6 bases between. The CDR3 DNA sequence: TGTGCCAGCAGCCGGAGCTCCTACAATGAGCAGTTCTTC. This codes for CASSRSSYNEQFF.

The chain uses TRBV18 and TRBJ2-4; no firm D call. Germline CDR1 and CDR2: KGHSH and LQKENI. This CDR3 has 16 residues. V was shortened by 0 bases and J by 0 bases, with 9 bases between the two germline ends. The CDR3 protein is CASSPPNGVAKNIQYF. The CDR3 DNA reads TGTGCCAGCTCACCACCTAACGGTGTAGCCAAAAACATTCAGTACTTC. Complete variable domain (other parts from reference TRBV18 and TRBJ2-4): NAGVMQNPRHLVRRRGQEARLRCSPMKGHSHVYWYRQLPEEGLKFMVYLQKENIIDESGMPKERFSAEFPKEGPSILRIQQVVRGDSAAYFCASSPPNGVAKNIQYFGAGTRLSVL.

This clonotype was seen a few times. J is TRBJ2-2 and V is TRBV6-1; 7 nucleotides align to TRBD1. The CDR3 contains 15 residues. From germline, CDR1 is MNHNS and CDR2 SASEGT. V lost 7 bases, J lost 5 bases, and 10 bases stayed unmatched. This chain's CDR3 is CASTFWAGGTGELFF. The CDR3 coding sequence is TGTGCCAGCACATTTTGGGCAGGGGGAACCGGGGAGCTGTTTTTT.

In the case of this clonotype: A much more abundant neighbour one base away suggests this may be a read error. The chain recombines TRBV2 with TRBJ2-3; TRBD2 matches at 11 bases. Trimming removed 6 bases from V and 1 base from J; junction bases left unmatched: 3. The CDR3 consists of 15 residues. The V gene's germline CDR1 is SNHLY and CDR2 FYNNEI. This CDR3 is CASSQLAGGTDTQYF. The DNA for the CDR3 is TGTGCCAGCAGCCAACTAGCGGGGGGCACAGATACGCAGTATTTT.

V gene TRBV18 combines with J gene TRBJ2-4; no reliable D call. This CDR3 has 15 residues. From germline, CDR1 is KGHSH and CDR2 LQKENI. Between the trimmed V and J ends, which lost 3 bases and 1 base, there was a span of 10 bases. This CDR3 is CASSPSGRAKNIQYF. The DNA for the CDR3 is TGTGCCAGCTCACCTAGTGGACGGGCCAAAAACATTCAGTACTTC. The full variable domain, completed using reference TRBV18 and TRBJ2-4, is NAGVMQNPRHLVRRRGQEARLRCSPMKGHSHVYWYRQLPEEGLKFMVYLQKENIIDESGMPKERFSAEFPKEGPSILRIQQVVRGDSAAYFCASSPSGRAKNIQYFGAGTRLSVL.

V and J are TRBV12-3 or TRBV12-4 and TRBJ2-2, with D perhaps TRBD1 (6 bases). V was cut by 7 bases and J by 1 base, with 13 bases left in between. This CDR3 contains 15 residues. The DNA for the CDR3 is TGTGCCAGCACCTTTGAGGGGGTGAACACCGGGGAGCTGTTTTTT. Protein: CASTFEGVNTGELFF.

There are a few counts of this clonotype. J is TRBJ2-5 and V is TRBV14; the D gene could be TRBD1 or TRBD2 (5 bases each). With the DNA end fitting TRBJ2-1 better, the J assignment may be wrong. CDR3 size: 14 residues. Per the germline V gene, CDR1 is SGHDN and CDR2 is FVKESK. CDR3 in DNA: TGTGCCAGCAGCCGACCGGGACGGACGCGCGAGCAGTTCTTC. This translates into CASSRPGRTREQFF.

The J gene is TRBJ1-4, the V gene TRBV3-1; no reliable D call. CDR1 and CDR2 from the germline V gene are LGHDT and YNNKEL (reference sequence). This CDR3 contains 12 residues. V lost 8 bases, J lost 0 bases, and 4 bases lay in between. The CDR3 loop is CASGATNEKLFF. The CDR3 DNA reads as TGTGCCAGCGGTGCAACTAATGAAAAACTGTTTTTT.

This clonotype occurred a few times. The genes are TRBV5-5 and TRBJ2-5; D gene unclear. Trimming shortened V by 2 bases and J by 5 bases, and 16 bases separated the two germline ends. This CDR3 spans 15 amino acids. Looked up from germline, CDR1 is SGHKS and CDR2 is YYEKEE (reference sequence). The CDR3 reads CASSFGQAPAETQYF. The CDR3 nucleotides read TGTGCCAGCAGCTTCGGCCAGGCCCCAGCGGAGACCCAGTACTTC. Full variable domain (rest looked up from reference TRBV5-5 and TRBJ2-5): DAGVTQSPTHLIKTRGQQVTLRCSPISGHKSVSWYQQVLGQGPQFIFQYYEKEERGRGNFPDRFSARQFPNYSSELNVNALLLGDSALYLCASSFGQAPAETQYFGPGTRLLVL.

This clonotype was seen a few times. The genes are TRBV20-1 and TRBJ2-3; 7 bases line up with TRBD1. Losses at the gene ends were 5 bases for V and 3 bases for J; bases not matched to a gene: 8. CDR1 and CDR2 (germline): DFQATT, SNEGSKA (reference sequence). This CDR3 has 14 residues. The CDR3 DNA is TGCAGTGCTTGGGACAGCAGAATGACAGATACGCAGTATTTT. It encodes CSAWDSRMTDTQYF.